The 5 T cell receptor beta chains below all came from one sample that was sequenced in a study of graft-versus-host responses after intestinal transplantation (dated by TCRdb to about 2021). This sample's time point label indicates: cells obtained before transplantation from donor or recipient. Library method: the immunoSEQ multiplex PCR assay. In its TCRdb copy, this immuneACCESS table keeps in-frame sequences only and misses some clones. Where compared with another copy, unresolved V genes explain less than half of these, and the others have no known cause. Here the sample has around 25,000 clones; 82% occur a single time. The ten largest clones represent around 0.72% of the sample. Their recognized antigens are unknown. This specimen was unstimulated CD4+ T cells sorted from spleen or lymph node cells, taken before intestinal transplant. These receptors originate from a human donor who received an intestinal transplant.

This clone was detected a few times. The chain joins TRBV11-3 to TRBJ1-2, with a weak D call TRBD1 (5 bases). The germline V and J ends were trimmed by 2 bases and 7 bases, with 17 bases remaining between them. The CDR3 loop spans 15 amino acids. Germline CDR1 and CDR2: SGHNT and YENEEA. The CDR3 is CASSLRTSTSGGYTF. The CDR3 DNA reads TGTGCCAGCAGCTTAAGGACATCCACCTCGGGTGGCTACACCTTC. Complete variable domain (other parts from reference TRBV11-3 and TRBJ1-2): EAGVVQSPRYKIIEKKQPVAFWCNPISGHNTLYWYLQNLGQGPELLIRYENEEAVDDSQLPKDRFSAERLKGVDSTLKIQPAELGDSAVYLCASSLRTSTSGGYTFGSGTRLTVV.

The V gene is TRBV2, the J gene TRBJ2-3; 9 nucleotides agree with TRBD2. Germline trimming cut 2 bases from V and 4 bases from J; bases unmatched to any gene: 1. Germline CDR1 and CDR2: SNHLY and FYNNEI. CDR3 size: 14 residues. The CDR3 DNA follows: TGTGCCAGCAGTGAACTAGCGGGACCAGATACGCAGTATTTT. Translating gives CASSELAGPDTQYF. The full variable domain, in which reference TRBV2 and TRBJ2-3 provide the parts outside the CDR3, is EPEVTQTPSHQVTQMGQEVILRCVPISNHLYFYWYRQILGQKVEFLVSFYNNEISEKSEIFDDQFSVERPDGSNFTLKIRSTKLEDSAMYFCASSELAGPDTQYFGPGTRLTVL.

The V call is TRBV6-5, the J call TRBJ1-2, with D uncertain. V was cut by 6 bases and J by 4 bases, with 15 bases left in between. Germline V lookup: CDR1 MNHEY, CDR2 SVGAGI. The CDR3 length is 14 residues. The CDR3 is CASSPGRILYGYTF. The CDR3 coding sequence is TGTGCCAGCAGCCCTGGACGGATCCTCTATGGCTACACCTTC.

V usage is TRBV28 and J usage is TRBJ2-7; 14 bases are shared with TRBD2. Germline values: CDR1 MDHEN, CDR2 SYDVKM. The CDR3 has 14 residues. V lost 8 bases and J lost 6; bases outside the gene matches: 6. The CDR3 protein is CASLSGLAGGEQYF. The CDR3 DNA reads as TGTGCCAGCTTATCAGGACTAGCGGGAGGCGAGCAGTACTTC.

This rearrangement joins TRBV4-2 to TRBJ1-2; D remains unclear. Germline V gene lookup returns CDR1 LGHNA and CDR2 YNFKEQ. The length of the CDR3 is 15 residues. The V gene lost 0 bases and the J gene lost 0 bases, with 8 bases spanning the gap. The CDR3 sequence is CASSQESTSNYGYTF. CDR3 sequence (DNA): TGTGCCAGCAGCCAAGAATCCACCTCTAACTATGGCTACACCTTC.